These 21 T cell receptor beta chains originate from one sample sequenced in a study of blood T cells in healthy people across ages. A second PCR of 7 to 11 cycles used a sample-barcoded 5' primer and a J-beta primer mix. TCRdb re-derived calls from the 5' RACE reads in MiXCR, one entry per CDR3 protein. The data contain under 750,000 distinct CDR3 sequences, less than 60% of them seen just once; the ten biggest clones take up 20% to 25%. Sequences were obtained from blood. Receptors were obtained from a man at least 80 years old in good health.

This chain joins TRBV4-1 and TRBJ1-4; D uncertain. The CDR3 spans 15 residues. Trimming removed 1 base from V and 8 bases from J, with 14 bases in between. Germline-derived CDR1 and CDR2 are MGHRA and YSYEKL. In nucleotides, the CDR3 is TGCGCCAGCAGCCAAGGGGTCCACAGAGGGGAAAAACTGTTTTTT. Translation: CASSQGVHRGEKLFF.

The chain is built from TRBV6-5 and TRBJ2-5; TRBD2 matches 9 bases. The CDR3 loop spans 15 amino acids. The V and J ends lost 1 base and 11 bases, in that order; junction bases with no gene match: 11. The V gene's germline CDR1 is MNHEY and CDR2 SVGAGI. CDR3 bases: TGTGCCAGCAGTTACTTGCGGGAGGGCCCCAATGAGCAGTACTTC. The encoded protein is CASSYLREGPNEQYF.

This clonotype is a singleton in its sample. CDR3 coding DNA: TGCAGCGTTGAACCATCGGGGGGCACTGAAGCTTTCTTT. Translating it yields CSVEPSGGTEAFF. This rearrangement joins TRBV29-1 to TRBJ1-1; D might be TRBD1 (5 bases). Deletions cut 2 bases from V and 4 bases from J, with 11 bases between. This CDR3 has 13 amino acids. Germline V CDR1 and CDR2: SQVTM, ANQGSEA. The full variable domain, rest sourced from reference TRBV29-1 and TRBJ1-1, is SAVISQKPSRDICQRGTSLTIQCQVDSQVTMMFWYRQQPGQSLTLIATANQGSEATYESGFVIDKFPISRPNLTFSTLTVSNMSPEDSSIYLCSVEPSGGTEAFFGQGTRLTVV.

The chain recombines TRBV12-3 or TRBV12-4 with TRBJ1-1, with TRBD1 identical over 8 bases. V was clipped by 6 bases and J by 10 bases; unmatched bases: 13. This CDR3 is built from 14 residues. The CDR3 coding sequence is TGTGCCAGCAGCCGCGCCGGGGACAGGCAAGGAGCTTTCTTT. This translates into CASSRAGDRQGAFF.

The chain recombines TRBV7-2 with TRBJ2-1; D might be TRBD2 (6 bases). Deletions cut 4 bases from V and 0 bases from J, with 13 bases between. The germline V gene encodes CDR1 SGHTA and CDR2 FQGNSA. CDR3 length: 16 residues. DNA of the CDR3: TGTGCCAGCAGCTCGATAGCGGAGAGCTCCTACAATGAGCAGTTCTTC. Translated: CASSSIAESSYNEQFF.

In DNA form, the CDR3 reads TGCAGCGTTCATGGACAGGTGGGAAAGACCCAGTACTTC. Protein sequence: CSVHGQVGKTQYF. The J gene is TRBJ2-5, the V gene TRBV29-1; TRBD1 matches at 7 bases. The CDR3 is made up of 13 amino acids. Germline CDR1 reads SQVTM; CDR2 reads ANQGSEA. V shed 5 bases and J 6 bases; nucleotides not matched to a gene: 9.

Ten or more counts support this clonotype. The CDR3 protein is CASSVLDRSGYTF. In DNA form, the CDR3 reads TGTGCCAGCAGTGTCCTGGACAGATCTGGCTACACCTTC. The chain carries TRBV6-6 and TRBJ1-2; perhaps TRBD1 as D (6 bases). Looked up from germline, CDR1 is MNHNY and CDR2 is SVGAGI (reference sequence). Trimming took off 5 bases at V and 7 bases at J, with 14 bases between the two ends. The CDR3 covers 13 residues.

Note on this clonotype: Germline and junction disagree at one end, which may indicate a read error. J is TRBJ2-1 and V is TRBV6-6; 8 positions agree with TRBD2. The length of the CDR3 is 16 residues. In germline, CDR1 is MNHNY, CDR2 SVGAGI (reference sequence). CDR3 DNA: TGTGCCAGCAGTTACGCCGCGGCGGGAGGTTACAATGAGCAGAACTTC. Translated, it gives CASSYAAAGGYNEQNF.

This chain connects TRBV12-3 or TRBV12-4 to TRBJ1-2; D ambiguous. The V gene lost 3 bases and the J gene lost 5 bases, with 16 bases spanning the gap. The CDR3 consists of 15 residues. This CDR3 is CASSFARREGYGYTF. CDR3 nucleotide sequence: TGTGCCAGCAGTTTCGCTAGGAGAGAAGGTTATGGCTACACCTTC.

This clonotype showed up just a few times. V and J are TRBV5-1 and TRBJ2-4; 10 nucleotides align to TRBD1. This CDR3 is 18 amino acids long. Germline loops: CDR1 SGHRS, CDR2 YFSETQ. J was trimmed by 6 bases and V by 0 bases; bases with no gene match: 12. The CDR3 loop is CASSLVGTGASLRNIQYF. DNA for the CDR3: TGCGCCAGCAGCTTGGTTGGGACAGGGGCCTCTTTACGAAACATTCAGTACTTC.

This clonotype was seen only once. This chain joins TRBV6-2 or TRBV6-3 and TRBJ1-5; the D gene is possibly TRBD1 (6 bases). CDR3 length: 13 amino acids. Germline CDR1 reads MNHEY; CDR2 reads SVGEGT. V was cut by 5 bases and J by 7 bases, with 12 bases left in between. CDR3 sequence reads: CASSLWGQQPQHF. As DNA, the CDR3 is TGTGCCAGCAGTCTGTGGGGACAACAGCCCCAGCATTTT.

The chain links TRBV6-2 or TRBV6-3 to TRBJ2-7, with 8 bases identical to TRBD1. Germline lookup yields CDR1 MNHEY and CDR2 SVGEGT. J lost 0 bases, V lost 4 bases, and 5 bases had no gene match. The CDR3 has 15 residues. The CDR3 reads CASSSRTGTSYEQYF. The CDR3 region has the DNA TGTGCCAGCAGTTCCCGGACAGGGACCTCCTACGAGCAGTACTTC.

The chain carries TRBV20-1 and TRBJ1-1; D gene ambiguous. V lost 4 bases to trimming and J lost 3 bases, with 9 bases between them. The CDR3 extends over 12 amino acids. Germline-derived CDR1 and CDR2 are DFQATT and SNEGSKA (reference sequence). The CDR3 DNA reads as TGCAGTGCTAACCCGGGGTACACTGAAGCTTTCTTT. It is translated as CSANPGYTEAFF.

A few counts support this clonotype. The chain employs TRBV7-9 and TRBJ1-2; a possible D gene is TRBD1 (5 bases). Looked up from germline, CDR1 is SEHNR and CDR2 is FQNEAQ (reference sequence). The CDR3 has 13 amino acids. Trimming took 3 bases from V and 7 from J, leaving 12 bases between them. DNA for the CDR3: TGTGCCAGCAGCTTCCAGGGTGAAGGTGGCTACACCTTC. It translates to CASSFQGEGGYTF. The variable domain in full, completed from reference TRBV7-9 and TRBJ1-2, reads DTGVSQNPRHKITKRGQNVTFRCDPISEHNRLYWYRQTLGQGPEFLTYFQNEAQLEKSRLLSDRFSAERPKGSFSTLEIQRTEQGDSAMYLCASSFQGEGGYTFGSGTRLTVV.

This clonotype has more than one count but fewer than ten. The rearrangement uses TRBV7-2 and TRBJ2-3, with 9 positions matching TRBD2. The CDR3 totals 15 residues. Germline CDR1 is SGHTA and CDR2 is FQGNSA. The V segment lost 5 bases and the J segment 7 bases; nucleotides outside the gene matches: 10. The CDR3 sequence: CASSRAAGGHNTQYF. Written as DNA, the CDR3 is TGTGCCAGCAGCAGGGCGGCGGGGGGGCACAATACGCAGTATTTT.

This clonotype showed up just a few times. V usage is TRBV3-1 and J usage is TRBJ2-1, with D unresolved. From germline, CDR1 is LGHDT and CDR2 YNNKEL (reference sequence). This CDR3 has 15 residues. V was pared by 0 bases and J by 3 bases, with 9 bases between. CDR3 nucleotide sequence: TGTGCCAGCAGCCAAGATCCCGGCGGCTACAATGAGCAGTTCTTC. This codes for CASSQDPGGYNEQFF.

Points on this clonotype: A much bigger clone sits one base away, suggesting this may be a read error. The chain employs TRBV7-9 and TRBJ2-1, with 12 bases identical to TRBD2. CDR3 length equals 16 residues. Germline assignment: CDR1 SEHNR and CDR2 FQNEAQ (reference sequence). V lost 4 bases to trimming and J lost 7 bases; unmatched junction nucleotides: 8. CDR3 coding DNA: TGTGCCAGCAGCTCCCGAACTAGCGGGGGGATTAATGAGCAGTTCTTC. Translating it yields CASSSRTSGGINEQFF.

The J gene is TRBJ1-5, the V gene TRBV12-3 or TRBV12-4, with D possibly TRBD1 on 5 matching bases. The CDR3 spans 13 residues. Trimming took 3 bases from V and 5 from J, leaving 8 bases between them. CDR3 coding DNA: TGTGCCAGCAGTTTTCGAGGGGATCAGCCCCAGCATTTT. Its translation: CASSFRGDQPQHF.

This chain connects TRBV20-1 to TRBJ2-5, with unresolved D. CDR3 size: 11 residues. The V and J ends lost 6 bases and 0 bases respectively, with 5 bases between them. Germline CDR1 is DFQATT and CDR2 is SNEGSKA (reference sequence). CDR3 sequence (DNA): TGCAGTGCCTCCCACCAAGAGACCCAGTACTTC. Residues: CSASHQETQYF.

In this sample, this clonotype turned up a few times. The chain links TRBV6-2 or TRBV6-3 to TRBJ2-1; 11 bases are shared with TRBD2. With 1 base clipped from V and 3 bases from J, the junction kept 5 bases outside the gene matches. From germline, CDR1 is MNHEY and CDR2 SVGEGT. The length of the CDR3 is 17 residues. For the CDR3, the DNA is TGTGCCAGCAGTTACTTGGTGACTAGCGGGGTCTACAATGAGCAGTTCTTC. It encodes CASSYLVTSGVYNEQFF.

Notes on this clonotype: Given a much more abundant clone one base away, this may be a read error. The rearrangement links TRBV7-9 to TRBJ2-1; 10 nucleotides line up with TRBD2. Judging by the DNA end, TRBJ2-7 fits better; the J call may be wrong. This CDR3 has 15 amino acids. The germline gives CDR1 SEHNR, CDR2 FQNEAQ (reference sequence). The CDR3 DNA reads TGTGCCAGCAGCTTAAGCGGGAGGGCCTACAATGAGCAGTACTTC. Translating gives CASSLSGRAYNEQYF.